Each of the 26 T cell receptor beta chains below was sequenced from the same sample in a study of preoperative IRX-2 immunotherapy in early breast cancer. Treatment described: preoperative locoregional IRX-2 cytokine immunotherapy. Using immunoSEQ multiplex PCR, the repertoire was profiled, and TCRdb retains in-frame clones only, with some absent. The data show roughly 99,000 clones, with roughly 88% seen just once and around 2% held by the top ten. Sequenced material: tumor tissue, taken after IRX-2 immunotherapy. All receptors derive from a human donor with breast cancer.

The chain is built from TRBV5-1 and TRBJ2-6, with unresolved D. The CDR3 runs to 15 residues. V dropped 4 bases and J dropped 0 bases, with 8 bases sitting between them. The germline gives CDR1 SGHRS, CDR2 YFSETQ. CDR3 nucleotide sequence: TGCGCCAGCAGCAGAACTACCTCTGGGGCCAACGTCCTGACTTTC. Translating it yields CASSRTTSGANVLTF.

This clone was seen more than once but under ten times. The CDR3 region is CASSLNFRVGEQYF. In DNA, the CDR3 is TGTGCCAGCAGCTTAAACTTCAGGGTGGGGGAGCAGTACTTC. This chain connects TRBV11-3 to TRBJ2-7; D perhaps matches TRBD1 (5 bases). V lost 2 bases, J lost 7 bases, and 15 bases lay in between. There are 14 residues in the CDR3. CDR1 is SGHNT and CDR2 is YENEEA in the germline V gene.

This clone has just a few counts. This chain joins TRBV15 and TRBJ2-7; 13 positions agree with TRBD2. V lost 1 base and J lost 5; bases outside the gene matches: 8. This CDR3 contains 17 residues. Germline lookup yields CDR1 LNHNV and CDR2 YYDKDF (reference sequence). CDR3 protein: CATSRGVGTSGVHEQYF. CDR3 sequence (DNA): TGTGCCACCAGCAGAGGGGTAGGGACTAGCGGGGTCCACGAGCAGTACTTC. Supplemented by reference TRBV15 and TRBJ2-7, the full variable domain reads DAMVIQNPRYQVTQFGKPVTLSCSQTLNHNVMYWYQQKSSQAPKLLFHYYDKDFNNEADTPDNFQSRRPNTSFCFLDIRSPGLGDTAMYLCATSRGVGTSGVHEQYFGPGTRLTVT.

The J gene is TRBJ1-2, the V gene TRBV19; TRBD1 matches at 7 bases. The V gene's germline CDR1 is LNHDA and CDR2 SQIVND (reference sequence). V lost 4 bases and J lost 4; bases outside the gene matches: 9. CDR3 length equals 15 residues. The CDR3 nucleotides read TGTGCCAGTAGTACGTACCCACAGGGGACCTATGGCTACACCTTC. Amino acid sequence: CASSTYPQGTYGYTF.

This chain links TRBV28 with TRBJ2-3, with 13 bases fitting TRBD2. The CDR3 is 14 residues long. V dropped 9 bases and J dropped 6; count of bases not matched to a gene: 6. Germline loops: CDR1 MDHEN, CDR2 SYDVKM. CDR3 nucleotides: TGTGCCAGTCGACTAGCGGGAGGACCGGATACGCAGTATTTT. Residues: CASRLAGGPDTQYF.

The genes are TRBV11-3 and TRBJ1-1, with 7 bases matching TRBD1. CDR1 SGHNT and CDR2 YENEEA come from the germline V gene. CDR3 size: 16 residues. V dropped 4 bases and J dropped 4; count of bases not matched to a gene: 12. CDR3 protein: CASSYGGGGYGTEAFF. The CDR3 DNA follows: TGTGCCAGCAGCTATGGCGGAGGGGGCTATGGCACTGAAGCTTTCTTT.

The V call is TRBV29-1, the J call TRBJ1-2; D may be TRBD1 (5 bases). The CDR3 is 12 residues long. V was trimmed by 3 bases and J by 8 bases, leaving 13 bases between them. Germline-derived CDR1 and CDR2 are SQVTM and ANQGSEA. The CDR3 DNA reads as TGCAGCGTTGACCCCATGTCAGGGGGCTACACCTTC. Translated: CSVDPMSGGYTF. The variable domain in full, with the rest retrieved from reference TRBV29-1 and TRBJ1-2, is SAVISQKPSRDICQRGTSLTIQCQVDSQVTMMFWYRQQPGQSLTLIATANQGSEATYESGFVIDKFPISRPNLTFSTLTVSNMSPEDSSIYLCSVDPMSGGYTFGSGTRLTVV.

The chain couples TRBV6-8 to TRBJ1-1, with D maybe TRBD1 (5 bases). This CDR3 spans 15 amino acids. Germline V gene sequence: CDR1 MNHGY, CDR2 SAAAGT. Trimming pared 3 bases from V and 1 base from J, leaving 12 bases between. CDR3 region: CASSYPTARNTEAFF. The CDR3 DNA is TGTGCCAGCAGTTATCCGACAGCAAGGAACACTGAAGCTTTCTTT.

This clone was counted between two and nine times. The CDR3 coding sequence is TGTGCCACCAGCAGAGATAGCTCTGGAAACACCATATATTTT. Protein product: CATSRDSSGNTIYF. The rearrangement joins TRBV15 to TRBJ1-3; D unresolved. Germline V lookup: CDR1 LNHNV, CDR2 YYDKDF (reference sequence). The CDR3 sequence is 14 residues long. Trimming removed 0 bases at V and 0 bases at J, with 3 bases between. Drawing the rest from reference TRBV15 and TRBJ1-3, the complete variable domain is DAMVIQNPRYQVTQFGKPVTLSCSQTLNHNVMYWYQQKSSQAPKLLFHYYDKDFNNEADTPDNFQSRRPNTSFCFLDIRSPGLGDTAMYLCATSRDSSGNTIYFGEGSWLTVV.

The chain has TRBV19 and TRBJ1-2; 11 bases align to TRBD1. This CDR3 contains 16 residues. Unmatched junction bases numbered 9, after V lost 3 bases and J lost 6 bases. Germline V gene sequence: CDR1 LNHDA, CDR2 SQIVND (reference sequence). CDR3 sequence: CASSMLGTGGFDGYTF. The CDR3 bases are TGTGCCAGTAGTATGCTGGGGACAGGGGGATTTGATGGCTACACCTTC.

The chain is built from TRBV19 and TRBJ1-2; 9 bases map to TRBD1. The junction had 11 bases not matched to a gene; V was cut back by 11 bases and J by 7 bases. The CDR3 length is 13 residues. The germline gives CDR1 LNHDA, CDR2 SQIVND (reference sequence). CDR3 loop: CACRTGVSSGYTF. CDR3 DNA: TGTGCCTGCAGGACAGGGGTTTCCTCTGGCTACACCTTC. Full variable domain (missing parts from reference TRBV19 and TRBJ1-2): DGGITQSPKYLFRKEGQNVTLSCEQNLNHDAMYWYRQDPGQGLRLIYYSQIVNDFQKGDIAEGYSVSREKKESFPLTVTSAQKNPTAFYLCACRTGVSSGYTFGSGTRLTVV.

This clone was observed a single time. This chain joins TRBV30 and TRBJ1-2, with D perhaps TRBD1 (5 bases). This CDR3 region has 17 residues. V lost 0 bases, J lost 0 bases, and 17 bases lay in between. The V gene's germline CDR1 is GTSNPN and CDR2 SVGIG (reference sequence). CDR3 loop: CAWSVRGRTITNYGYTF. The CDR3 coding sequence is TGTGCCTGGAGTGTACGGGGCAGAACTATCACTAACTATGGCTACACCTTC.

This clone was observed a single time. The V gene is TRBV19, the J gene TRBJ2-5; D is perhaps TRBD2 (5 bases). Per the germline V gene, CDR1 is LNHDA and CDR2 is SQIVND (reference sequence). The CDR3 contains 14 residues. V was clipped by 1 base and J by 1 base, with 7 bases between them. The CDR3: CASSIGSGQETQYF. The CDR3 DNA is TGTGCCAGTAGTATAGGAAGCGGCCAAGAGACCCAGTACTTC.

A note on this clone: Germline and junction disagree at one end, which may indicate a read error. The rearrangement uses TRBV6-9 and TRBJ1-1; D gene ambiguous. CDR3 length: 11 residues. CDR1 MNHGY and CDR2 SVAAGI come from the germline V gene. The CDR3 region has the DNA TGTGCCATCAGTGAGAGGACTGAAGCTTTCTTT. Amino acid sequence: CAISERTEAFF.

The rearrangement uses TRBV14 and TRBJ1-1; tentative D call: TRBD1 (5 bases). Trimming pared 6 bases from V and 11 bases from J, leaving 19 bases between. The CDR3 runs to 13 residues. Germline CDR1 SGHDN, CDR2 FVKESK. This CDR3 is CASRPMSGTTAFF. The CDR3 region has the DNA TGTGCCAGCAGGCCAATGTCAGGGACGACGGCTTTCTTT.

V usage is TRBV6-8 and J usage is TRBJ1-1; perhaps TRBD1 as D (5 bases). Germline V gene sequence: CDR1 MNHGY, CDR2 SAAAGT. The V end was cut by 4 bases, the J end by 1 base, with 10 bases between. The CDR3 is 14 residues long. DNA for the CDR3: TGTGCCAGCAGTTTGGGACGGTCGAACACTGAAGCTTTCTTT. Translation: CASSLGRSNTEAFF.

The chain joins TRBV19 to TRBJ2-1, with 9 nucleotides matching TRBD2. The CDR3 spans 17 residues. V lost 5 bases to trimming and J lost 2 bases; unmatched junction nucleotides: 10. The germline V gene encodes CDR1 LNHDA and CDR2 SQIVND (reference sequence). CDR3 sequence (DNA): TGTGCCAGTAGTTTCCTTCTTAGCGGGAGTCCCTACAATGAGCAGTTCTTC. Amino acids: CASSFLLSGSPYNEQFF.

This chain uses TRBV12-5 with TRBJ2-7; D is ambiguous. Germline-derived CDR1 and CDR2 are LGHNT and FRNRAP. The CDR3 is 13 residues long. In nucleotides, the CDR3 is TGTGCCAGCGAAGTCTTTTTCTTTGACGAGCAGTACTTC. Encoded protein: CASEVFFFDEQYF.

This clone was seen a few times. The chain couples TRBV10-2 to TRBJ1-1, with D perhaps matching TRBD1 (5 bases). Germline values: CDR1 WSHSY, CDR2 SAAADI. The V end was cut by 2 bases, the J end by 0 bases, with 13 bases between. This CDR3 spans 16 amino acids. CDR3 sequence reads: CASSEGQGNLNTEAFF. The CDR3, as DNA: TGCGCCAGCAGTGAGGGTCAGGGAAATTTGAACACTGAAGCTTTCTTT.

This rearrangement joins TRBV4-1 to TRBJ2-7; D is ambiguous. The CDR3 spans 16 residues. Germline-derived CDR1 and CDR2 are MGHRA and YSYEKL. V was trimmed by 3 bases and J by 0 bases, leaving 15 bases between them. The CDR3 nucleotides read TGCGCCAGCAGCCATCTCGACATGGGCATCTCCTACGAGCAGTACTTC. Translated: CASSHLDMGISYEQYF.

This clone came up a few times. The rearrangement joins TRBV6-8 to TRBJ2-2, with a tentative D call TRBD1 (6 bases). CDR1 and CDR2 from the germline V gene are MNHGY and SAAAGT. Trimming left V 6 bases short and J 6 bases short, with 17 bases between. The CDR3 consists of 15 residues. CDR3 residues: CASSFWTGGPGELFF. CDR3 in DNA: TGTGCCAGCAGCTTCTGGACTGGGGGCCCCGGGGAGCTGTTTTTT.

The rearrangement joins TRBV11-3 to TRBJ2-2; TRBD1 is a possible D gene (5 bases). The CDR3 has 15 residues. The germline gives CDR1 SGHNT, CDR2 YENEEA. V lost 5 bases and J lost 4, with 14 bases in between. The CDR3: CASSLTQGSTGELFF. The CDR3 DNA reads as TGTGCCAGCAGCCTAACCCAGGGTTCCACCGGGGAGCTGTTTTTT.

The V gene is TRBV19, the J gene TRBJ1-1, with D perhaps TRBD1 (5 bases). The germline CDR1 and CDR2 sequences are LNHDA and SQIVND (reference sequence). The germline V and J ends were trimmed by 7 bases and 1 base, with 19 bases remaining between them. The CDR3 runs to 16 residues. In DNA form, the CDR3 reads TGTGCCAGTACCTCCCTAGGTGCGGGGGAGAACACTGAAGCTTTCTTT. Translation: CASTSLGAGENTEAFF.

The chain uses TRBV6-8 and TRBJ1-2; no clear D. Trimming took off 7 bases at V and 8 bases at J, with 23 bases between the two ends. This CDR3 has 15 amino acids. Germline loops: CDR1 MNHGY, CDR2 SAAAGT. As DNA, the CDR3 is TGTGCCAGCACTCACCCGGCAGAACCATCTTCAGGCTACACCTTC. Amino acids: CASTHPAEPSSGYTF.

The gene calls are TRBV19 and TRBJ2-1, with 10 positions matching TRBD2. Losses at the gene ends were 4 bases for V and 7 bases for J; bases not matched to a gene: 10. The CDR3 covers 16 residues. Germline values: CDR1 LNHDA, CDR2 SQIVND (reference sequence). DNA for the CDR3: TGTGCCAGTAGTACCCAAAAGACTAGCGGGTCGAATGAGCAGTTCTTC. It yields the protein CASSTQKTSGSNEQFF. The full variable domain, rest sourced from reference TRBV19 and TRBJ2-1, is DGGITQSPKYLFRKEGQNVTLSCEQNLNHDAMYWYRQDPGQGLRLIYYSQIVNDFQKGDIAEGYSVSREKKESFPLTVTSAQKNPTAFYLCASSTQKTSGSNEQFFGPGTRLTVL.

This rearrangement joins TRBV11-3 to TRBJ2-2, with D unclear. The germline V gene encodes CDR1 SGHNT and CDR2 YENEEA. The CDR3 spans 15 residues. V shed 6 bases and J shed 0 bases, with 11 bases lying between them. CDR3 residues: CASRSDGANTGELFF. In nucleotides, the CDR3 is TGTGCCAGCAGATCGGACGGTGCGAACACCGGGGAGCTGTTTTTT. The complete variable domain, with remaining parts taken from reference TRBV11-3 and TRBJ2-2, reads EAGVVQSPRYKIIEKKQPVAFWCNPISGHNTLYWYLQNLGQGPELLIRYENEEAVDDSQLPKDRFSAERLKGVDSTLKIQPAELGDSAVYLCASRSDGANTGELFFGEGSRLTVL.